These 16 T cell receptor beta chains share one sample of origin, sequenced in a study of control samples from healthy donors and cancer patients (TCRdb year 2020). Libraries were made using the immunoSEQ multiplex PCR assay. Not all clones reach the TCRdb copy of this immuneACCESS table, which keeps in-frame sequences only. Checked studies attribute under half of the gap to unresolved V genes and leave the rest unexplained. The sample table lists some 150,000 clones, around 94% of them with a count of one. The biggest ten clones account for 14% of the sample. The specimen was PBMCs. These receptors were taken from a man between 60 and 75 years old with colorectal cancer.

This chain uses TRBV5-1 with TRBJ2-5, with D possibly matching TRBD1 (5 bases). Germline assignment: CDR1 SGHRS and CDR2 YFSETQ. This CDR3 is built from 15 residues. V shed 1 base and J shed 0 bases, with 10 bases lying between them. In DNA, the CDR3 is TGCGCCAGCAGCTTGACAGGCCGGTACCAAGAGACCCAGTACTTC. As protein: CASSLTGRYQETQYF.

The chain employs TRBV24-1 and TRBJ2-7; D gene uncertain. Germline CDR1 is KGHDR and CDR2 is SFDVKD. The V gene lost 3 bases and the J gene lost 6 bases, with 11 bases spanning the gap. The CDR3 is made up of 13 amino acids. Here the CDR3 reads CATSDGGSSEQYF. The CDR3 DNA follows: TGTGCCACCAGTGATGGTGGATCTAGCGAGCAGTACTTC.

The chain couples TRBV5-1 to TRBJ2-7, with D possibly being TRBD1 or TRBD2 (5 bases each). Germline CDR1 SGHRS, CDR2 YFSETQ. The CDR3 loop spans 16 amino acids. Trimming removed 0 bases from V and 4 bases from J, with 17 bases in between. CDR3 amino acids: CASSLDSWGSGYEQYF. The CDR3 nucleotides are TGCGCCAGCAGCTTGGATTCATGGGGGAGTGGGTACGAGCAGTACTTC. Based on the CDR3 plus reference TRBV5-1 and TRBJ2-7, the full variable domain is KAGVTQTPRYLIKTRGQQVTLSCSPISGHRSVSWYQQTPGQGLQFLFEYFSETQRNKGNFPGRFSGRQFSNSRSEMNVSTLELGDSALYLCASSLDSWGSGYEQYFGPGTRLTVT.

This rearrangement joins TRBV5-5 to TRBJ1-5, with TRBD1 identical over 7 bases. The V and J ends lost 0 bases and 0 bases, in that order; junction bases with no gene match: 6. This CDR3 spans 17 amino acids. Germline CDR1 is SGHKS and CDR2 is YYEKEE (reference sequence). The CDR3 nucleotides read TGTGCCAGCAGCTTGGGAGCGACAGGGATTAGCAATCAGCCCCAGCATTTT. This encodes CASSLGATGISNQPQHF.

The chain joins TRBV4-3 to TRBJ1-6; D gene unclear. Germline CDR1 is LGHNA and CDR2 is YSLEER. Trimming cost V 0 bases and J 3 bases, with 6 bases left between them. This CDR3 is built from 15 residues. The CDR3 region has the DNA TGCGCCAGCAGCCAAGATCTGGACTATAATTCACCCCTCCACTTT. It codes for CASSQDLDYNSPLHF.

CDR3 loop: CASSVAGKQETQYF. The CDR3 coding sequence is TGCGCCAGCAGCGTAGCGGGGAAACAAGAGACCCAGTACTTC. The rearrangement uses TRBV10-2 and TRBJ2-5, with 8 bases lining up with TRBD2. Germline lookup yields CDR1 WSHSY and CDR2 SAAADI. V lost 6 bases and J lost 2; bases outside the gene matches: 5. The CDR3 is 14 residues long.

The gene calls are TRBV23-1 and TRBJ1-1, with D perhaps TRBD1 (6 bases). TRBV23-1 is designated an ORF whose function remains uncertain. CDR3 size: 16 residues. V lost 0 bases to trimming and J lost 5 bases, with 16 bases between them. CDR3 amino acids: CASSQSPGALGTEAFF. For the CDR3, the DNA is TGCGCCAGCAGTCAATCTCCAGGGGCCTTGGGGACTGAAGCTTTCTTT.

This clone has only a few counts. V gene TRBV19 combines with J gene TRBJ1-3, with D uncertain. This CDR3 is built from 16 residues. Trimming took off 4 bases at V and 3 bases at J, with 16 bases between the two ends. Germline V lookup: CDR1 LNHDA, CDR2 SQIVND (reference sequence). The CDR3 DNA reads as TGTGCCAGTAGTACCCCTCCGACTGCTATTGGAAACACCATATATTTT. Translating it yields CASSTPPTAIGNTIYF.

V usage is TRBV6-2 or TRBV6-3 and J usage is TRBJ2-7; tentatively, D is TRBD1 (6 bases). The length of the CDR3 is 14 residues. Trimming shortened V by 1 base and J by 7 bases, and 14 bases separated the two germline ends. CDR1 and CDR2 (germline): MNHEY, SVGEGT. The CDR3 region has the DNA TGTGCCAGCAGTTACTTTCAGGGGACGGGGGAGCAGTACTTC. Residues: CASSYFQGTGEQYF.

V gene TRBV5-4 combines with J gene TRBJ2-3; the match to TRBD1 covers 7 bases. The CDR3 has 17 residues. CDR1 is SGHNT, CDR2 YYREEE, per germline (reference sequence). V trimming: 2 bases; J trimming: 2 bases; junction bases outside the gene matches: 11. The chain's CDR3 is CASSFTQGSSLTDTQYF. CDR3 DNA sequence: TGTGCCAGCAGCTTTACACAGGGGAGCTCTCTCACAGATACGCAGTATTTT.

The chain is built from TRBV2 and TRBJ2-1, with D perhaps matching TRBD2 (6 bases). The germline V gene has CDR1 SNHLY and CDR2 FYNNEI. The CDR3 totals 16 residues. Between the trimmed V and J ends, which lost 3 bases and 0 bases, there was a span of 12 bases. CDR3 bases: TGTGCCAGCAGTGATAAGCTAGCGAGCTCCTACAATGAGCAGTTCTTC. Translated: CASSDKLASSYNEQFF.

The chain recombines TRBV7-2 with TRBJ2-3, with 9 bases lining up with TRBD2. The CDR3 is 14 residues long. Germline V gene sequence: CDR1 SGHTA, CDR2 FQGNSA. V gave up 5 bases and J gave up 6 bases; unmatched junction bases: 6. CDR3: CASSQIAGGDTQYF. Written as DNA, the CDR3 is TGTGCCAGCAGCCAGATCGCGGGGGGGGATACGCAGTATTTT.

The V call is TRBV18, the J call TRBJ1-3, with D possibly matching TRBD1 (6 bases). CDR1 and CDR2 (germline): KGHSH, LQKENI. The CDR3 loop spans 16 amino acids. Trimming took 3 bases from V and 0 from J, leaving 12 bases between them. The CDR3 bases are TGTGCCAGCTCACCTAACGAGGACAGCTCTGGAAACACCATATATTTT. Translated, it gives CASSPNEDSSGNTIYF.

This sequence joins TRBV2 and TRBJ2-3, with D possibly being TRBD2 (6 bases). V lost 6 bases and J 6 bases, leaving 25 bases between the germline ends. The CDR3 runs to 17 residues. Germline lookup yields CDR1 SNHLY and CDR2 FYNNEI. CDR3 region: CASRPGEARGGVDTQYF. DNA of the CDR3: TGTGCCAGCAGACCTGGGGAGGCCCGCGGTGGGGTGGATACGCAGTATTTT.

The rearrangement uses TRBV3-1 (or the pseudogene TRBV3-2) and TRBJ2-5; D possibly uses TRBD1 or TRBD2 (7 bases each). Trimming took 6 bases from V and 2 from J, leaving 16 bases between them. The germline CDR1 and CDR2 sequences are LGHDT and YNNKEL (reference sequence). The CDR3 extends over 15 amino acids. As DNA, the CDR3 is TGTGCCAGCAGACAGGGGACTATTGGGCAAGAGACCCAGTACTTC. Translation gives CASRQGTIGQETQYF.

The genes are TRBV19 and TRBJ2-1, with TRBD1 matching over 7 bases. The V gene end was trimmed by 7 bases and the J gene end by 4 bases; junction bases not matched to a gene: 7. The CDR3 totals 14 residues. The germline gives CDR1 LNHDA, CDR2 SQIVND (reference sequence). The CDR3 bases are TGTGCCAGTACGTGGGACAGCTCATACAATGAGCAGTTCTTC. Its protein is CASTWDSSYNEQFF.